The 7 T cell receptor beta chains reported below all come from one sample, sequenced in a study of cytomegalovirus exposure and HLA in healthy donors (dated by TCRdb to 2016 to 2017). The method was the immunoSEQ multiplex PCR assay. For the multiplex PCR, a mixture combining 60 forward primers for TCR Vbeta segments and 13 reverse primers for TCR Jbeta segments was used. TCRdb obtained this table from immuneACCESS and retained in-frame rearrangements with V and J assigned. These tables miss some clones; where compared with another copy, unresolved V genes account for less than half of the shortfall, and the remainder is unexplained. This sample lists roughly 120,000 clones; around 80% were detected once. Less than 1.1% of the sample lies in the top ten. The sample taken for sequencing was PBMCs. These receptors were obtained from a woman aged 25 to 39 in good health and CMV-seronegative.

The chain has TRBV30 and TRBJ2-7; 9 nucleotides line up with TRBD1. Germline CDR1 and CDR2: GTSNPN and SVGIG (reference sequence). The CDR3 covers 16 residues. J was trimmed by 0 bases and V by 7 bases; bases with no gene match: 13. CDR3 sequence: CASLEVGTGSSYEQYF. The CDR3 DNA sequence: TGTGCCTCCTTGGAAGTAGGGACAGGGTCCTCCTACGAGCAGTACTTC.

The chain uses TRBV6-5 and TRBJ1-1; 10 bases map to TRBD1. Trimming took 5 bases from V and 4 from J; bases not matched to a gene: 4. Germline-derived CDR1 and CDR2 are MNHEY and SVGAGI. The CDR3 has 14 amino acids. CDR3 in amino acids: CASSRQGAGTEAFF. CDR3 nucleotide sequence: TGTGCCAGCAGTAGACAGGGGGCAGGCACTGAAGCTTTCTTT.

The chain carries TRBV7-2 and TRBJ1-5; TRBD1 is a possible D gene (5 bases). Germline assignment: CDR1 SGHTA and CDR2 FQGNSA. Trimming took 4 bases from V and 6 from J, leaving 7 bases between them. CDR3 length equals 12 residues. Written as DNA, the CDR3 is TGTGCCAGCAGCTGGGGGGTTCAGCCCCAGCATTTT. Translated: CASSWGVQPQHF.

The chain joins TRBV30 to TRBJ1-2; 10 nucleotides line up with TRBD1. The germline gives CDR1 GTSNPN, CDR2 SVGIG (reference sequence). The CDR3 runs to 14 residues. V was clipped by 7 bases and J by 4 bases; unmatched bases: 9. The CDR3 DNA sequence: TGTGCCTTATTCCGGACAGGGGGTGGCTATGGCTACACCTTC. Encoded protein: CALFRTGGGYGYTF. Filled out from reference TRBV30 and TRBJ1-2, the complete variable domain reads SQTIHQWPATLVQPVGSPLSLECTVEGTSNPNLYWYRQAAGRGLQLLFYSVGIGQISSEVPQNLSASRPQDRQFILSSKKLLLSDSGFYLCALFRTGGGYGYTFGSGTRLTVV.

The CDR3 protein is CASSFLSRLYEQYF. CDR3 nucleotides: TGTGCCAGCAGCTTTCTCTCCCGACTTTACGAGCAGTACTTC. V usage is TRBV5-6 and J usage is TRBJ2-7; D uncertain. Germline lookup yields CDR1 SGHDT and CDR2 YYEEEE. Trimming took off 2 bases at V and 4 bases at J, with 13 bases between the two ends. The CDR3 runs to 14 residues.

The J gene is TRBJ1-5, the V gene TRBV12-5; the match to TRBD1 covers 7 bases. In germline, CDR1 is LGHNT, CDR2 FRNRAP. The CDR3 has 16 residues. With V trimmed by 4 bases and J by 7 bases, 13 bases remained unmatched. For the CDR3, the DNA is TGTGCTAGTGGTTCCCGGGACAGTGGACCAGGCCAGCCCCAGCATTTT. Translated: CASGSRDSGPGQPQHF.

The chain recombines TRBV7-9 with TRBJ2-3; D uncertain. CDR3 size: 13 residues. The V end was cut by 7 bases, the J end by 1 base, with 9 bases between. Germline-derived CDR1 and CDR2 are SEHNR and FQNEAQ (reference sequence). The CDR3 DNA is TGTGCCAGCAATTCCCAGGGCACAGATACGCAGTATTTT. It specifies CASNSQGTDTQYF.